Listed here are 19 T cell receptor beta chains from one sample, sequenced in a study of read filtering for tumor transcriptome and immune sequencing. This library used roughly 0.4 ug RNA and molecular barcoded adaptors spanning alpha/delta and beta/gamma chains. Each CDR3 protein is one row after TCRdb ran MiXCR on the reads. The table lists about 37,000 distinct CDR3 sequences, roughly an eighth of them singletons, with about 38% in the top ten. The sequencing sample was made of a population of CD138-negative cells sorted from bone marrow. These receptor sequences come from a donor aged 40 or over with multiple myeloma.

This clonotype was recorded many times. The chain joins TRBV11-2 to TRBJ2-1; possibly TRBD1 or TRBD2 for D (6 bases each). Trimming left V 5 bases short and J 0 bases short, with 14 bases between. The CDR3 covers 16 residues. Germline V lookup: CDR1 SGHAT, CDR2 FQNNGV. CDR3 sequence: CASSPEGTLSYNEQFF. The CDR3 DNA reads TGTGCCAGCAGCCCGGAGGGGACACTCTCCTACAATGAGCAGTTCTTC.

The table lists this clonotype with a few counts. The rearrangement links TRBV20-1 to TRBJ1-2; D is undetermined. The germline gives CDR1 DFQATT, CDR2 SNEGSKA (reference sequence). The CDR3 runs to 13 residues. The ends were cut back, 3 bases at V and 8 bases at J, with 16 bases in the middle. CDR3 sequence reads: CSASWGRSFGYTF. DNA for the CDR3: TGCAGTGCTAGCTGGGGTAGATCTTTCGGCTACACCTTC.

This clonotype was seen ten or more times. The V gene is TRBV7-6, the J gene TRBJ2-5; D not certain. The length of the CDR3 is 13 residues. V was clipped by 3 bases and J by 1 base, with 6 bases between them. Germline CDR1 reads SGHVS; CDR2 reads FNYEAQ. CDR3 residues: CASSFGSQETQYF. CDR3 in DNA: TGTGCCAGCAGCTTTGGCAGCCAAGAGACCCAGTACTTC.

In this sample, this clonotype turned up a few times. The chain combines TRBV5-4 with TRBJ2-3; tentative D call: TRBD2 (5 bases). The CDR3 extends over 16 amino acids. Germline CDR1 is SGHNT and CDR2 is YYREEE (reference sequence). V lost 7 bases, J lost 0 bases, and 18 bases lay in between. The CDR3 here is CASCSASSGSTDTQYF. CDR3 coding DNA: TGTGCCAGCTGCTCCGCCTCGTCGGGGAGCACAGATACGCAGTATTTT.

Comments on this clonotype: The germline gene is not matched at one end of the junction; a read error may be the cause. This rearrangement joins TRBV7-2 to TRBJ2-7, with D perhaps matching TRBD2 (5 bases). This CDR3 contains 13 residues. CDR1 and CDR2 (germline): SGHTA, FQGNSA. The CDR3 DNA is TGCGCCAGCAGTTGGACTCCCTTACACGAGCAGTACTTC. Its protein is CASSWTPLHEQYF.

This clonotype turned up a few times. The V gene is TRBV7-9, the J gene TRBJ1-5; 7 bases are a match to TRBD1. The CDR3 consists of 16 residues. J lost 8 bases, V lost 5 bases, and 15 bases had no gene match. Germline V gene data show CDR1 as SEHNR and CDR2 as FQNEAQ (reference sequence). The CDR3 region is CASSPGTVPLGEPQHF. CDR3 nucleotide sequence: TGTGCCAGCAGCCCAGGGACAGTTCCTCTCGGGGAGCCCCAGCATTTT.

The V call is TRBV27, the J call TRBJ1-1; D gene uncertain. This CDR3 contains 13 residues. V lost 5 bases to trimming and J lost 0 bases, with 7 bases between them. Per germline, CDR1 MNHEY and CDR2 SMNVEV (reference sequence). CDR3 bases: TGTGCCAGCAGTGTGGCAGTGAACACTGAAGCTTTCTTT. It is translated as CASSVAVNTEAFF.

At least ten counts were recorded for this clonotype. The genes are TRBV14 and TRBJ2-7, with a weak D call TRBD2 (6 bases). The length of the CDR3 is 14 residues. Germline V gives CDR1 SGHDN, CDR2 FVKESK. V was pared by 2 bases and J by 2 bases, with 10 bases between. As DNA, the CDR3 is TGTGCCAGCAGCCAACCGGGGGTGACCTACGAGCAGTACTTC. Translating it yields CASSQPGVTYEQYF.

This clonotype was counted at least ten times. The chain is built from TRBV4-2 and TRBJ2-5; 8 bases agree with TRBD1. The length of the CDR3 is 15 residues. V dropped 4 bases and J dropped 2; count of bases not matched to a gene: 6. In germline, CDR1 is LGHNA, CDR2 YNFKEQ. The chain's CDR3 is CASSRITGGQETQYF. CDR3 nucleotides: TGTGCCAGCAGCCGCATTACAGGGGGGCAAGAGACCCAGTACTTC.

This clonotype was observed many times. CDR3 residues: CSAQGGWTEAFF. The CDR3 DNA reads as TGCAGCGCGCAGGGGGGTTGGACTGAAGCTTTCTTT. The chain couples TRBV29-1 to TRBJ1-1; 7 bases are shared with TRBD1. Looked up from germline, CDR1 is SQVTM and CDR2 is ANQGSEA. The CDR3 sequence is 12 residues long. The V segment lost 7 bases and the J segment 5 bases; nucleotides outside the gene matches: 7.

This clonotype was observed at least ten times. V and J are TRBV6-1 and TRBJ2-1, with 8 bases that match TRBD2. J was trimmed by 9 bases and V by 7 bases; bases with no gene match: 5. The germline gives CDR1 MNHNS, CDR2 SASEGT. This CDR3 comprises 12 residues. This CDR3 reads CASTLTSGEQFF. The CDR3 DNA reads TGTGCCAGCACTTTAACTAGCGGTGAGCAGTTCTTC.

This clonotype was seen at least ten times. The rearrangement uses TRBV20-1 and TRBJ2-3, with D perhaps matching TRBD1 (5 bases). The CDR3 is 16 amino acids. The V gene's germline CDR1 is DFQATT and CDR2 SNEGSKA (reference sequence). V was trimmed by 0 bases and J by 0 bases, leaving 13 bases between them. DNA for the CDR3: TGCAGTGCTAGAGATCGTTTAAGGGGAAGCACAGATACGCAGTATTTT. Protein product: CSARDRLRGSTDTQYF.

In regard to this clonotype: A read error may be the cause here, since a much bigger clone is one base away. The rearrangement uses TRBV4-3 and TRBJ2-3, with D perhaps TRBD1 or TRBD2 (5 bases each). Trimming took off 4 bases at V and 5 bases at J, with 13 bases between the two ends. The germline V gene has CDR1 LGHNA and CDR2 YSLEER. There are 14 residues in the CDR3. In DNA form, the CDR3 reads TGCGCCAGCAGCCGGCCTCGGGACCTAGATACGCAGTATTTT. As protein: CASSRPRDLDTQYF.

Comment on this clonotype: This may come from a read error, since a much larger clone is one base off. The CDR3 DNA follows: TGTGCCAGCAGCCATCTGGGGTCGCACGAGCAGCACTTC. Amino acid sequence: CASSHLGSHEQHF. The V and J genes are TRBV7-9 and TRBJ2-7; no reliable D call. The germline gives CDR1 SEHNR, CDR2 FQNEAQ (reference sequence). The CDR3 runs to 13 residues.

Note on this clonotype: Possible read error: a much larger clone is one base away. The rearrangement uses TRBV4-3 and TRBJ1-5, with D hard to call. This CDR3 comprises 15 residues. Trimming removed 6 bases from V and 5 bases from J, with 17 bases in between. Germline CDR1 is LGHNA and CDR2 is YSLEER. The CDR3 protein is CASRQSLTAYQPQHF. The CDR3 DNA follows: TGCGCCAGCAGGCAAAGTCTCACGGCCTATCAGCCCCAGCATTTT.

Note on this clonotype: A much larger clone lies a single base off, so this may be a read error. CDR3 sequence reads: CASSLERGSEEQFF. The CDR3 DNA follows: TGCGCCAGCAGCTTAGAGCGGGGGTCCGAGGAGCAGTTCTTC. The genes are TRBV5-1 and TRBJ2-1, with 8 bases identical to TRBD2. The CDR3 extends over 14 amino acids. Germline loops: CDR1 SGHRS, CDR2 YFSETQ. V trimming: 2 bases; J trimming: 10 bases; junction bases outside the gene matches: 8.

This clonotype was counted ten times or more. CDR3 bases: TGCAGTGTGGACAGCGGGAGGTCCCAAGAGACCCAGTACTTC. It codes for CSVDSGRSQETQYF. The gene calls are TRBV20-1 and TRBJ2-5; TRBD2 aligns across 9 bases. V was pared by 7 bases and J by 1 base, with 7 bases of the junction left unmatched. The CDR3 has 14 amino acids. In germline, CDR1 is DFQATT, CDR2 SNEGSKA (reference sequence).

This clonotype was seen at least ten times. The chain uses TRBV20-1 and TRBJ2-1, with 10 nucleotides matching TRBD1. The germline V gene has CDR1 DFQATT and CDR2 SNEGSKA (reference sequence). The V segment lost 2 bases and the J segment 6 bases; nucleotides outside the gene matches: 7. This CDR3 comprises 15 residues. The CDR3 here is CSARNGDRGLNEQFF. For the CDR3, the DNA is TGCAGTGCTAGAAATGGGGACAGGGGCCTCAATGAGCAGTTCTTC.

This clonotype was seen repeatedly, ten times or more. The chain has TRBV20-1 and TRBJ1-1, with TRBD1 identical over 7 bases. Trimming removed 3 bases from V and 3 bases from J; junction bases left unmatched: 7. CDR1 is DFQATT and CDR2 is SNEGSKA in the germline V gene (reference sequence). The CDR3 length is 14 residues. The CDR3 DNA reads TGCAGTGCTAGTCTAACAGGGGTCGACACTGAAGCTTTCTTT. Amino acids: CSASLTGVDTEAFF.